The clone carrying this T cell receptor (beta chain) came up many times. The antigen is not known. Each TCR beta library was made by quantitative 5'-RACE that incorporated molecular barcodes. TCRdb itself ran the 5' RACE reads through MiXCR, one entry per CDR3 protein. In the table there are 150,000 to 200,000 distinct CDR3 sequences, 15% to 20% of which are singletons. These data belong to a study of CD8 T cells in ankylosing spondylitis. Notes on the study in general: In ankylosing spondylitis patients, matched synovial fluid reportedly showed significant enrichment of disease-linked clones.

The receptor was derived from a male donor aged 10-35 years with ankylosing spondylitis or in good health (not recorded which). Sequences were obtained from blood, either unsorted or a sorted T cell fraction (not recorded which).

In nucleotides, the CDR3 is TGTGCCAGCAGCCCCGGGGGTATCACCCTTGAGCAGTTCTTC. Amino acids: CASSPGGITLEQFF. V gene TRBV12-3 or TRBV12-4 combines with J gene TRBJ2-1, with D maybe TRBD2 (6 bases). The CDR3 sequence is 14 residues long. Trimming pared 6 bases from V and 9 bases from J, leaving 18 bases between.